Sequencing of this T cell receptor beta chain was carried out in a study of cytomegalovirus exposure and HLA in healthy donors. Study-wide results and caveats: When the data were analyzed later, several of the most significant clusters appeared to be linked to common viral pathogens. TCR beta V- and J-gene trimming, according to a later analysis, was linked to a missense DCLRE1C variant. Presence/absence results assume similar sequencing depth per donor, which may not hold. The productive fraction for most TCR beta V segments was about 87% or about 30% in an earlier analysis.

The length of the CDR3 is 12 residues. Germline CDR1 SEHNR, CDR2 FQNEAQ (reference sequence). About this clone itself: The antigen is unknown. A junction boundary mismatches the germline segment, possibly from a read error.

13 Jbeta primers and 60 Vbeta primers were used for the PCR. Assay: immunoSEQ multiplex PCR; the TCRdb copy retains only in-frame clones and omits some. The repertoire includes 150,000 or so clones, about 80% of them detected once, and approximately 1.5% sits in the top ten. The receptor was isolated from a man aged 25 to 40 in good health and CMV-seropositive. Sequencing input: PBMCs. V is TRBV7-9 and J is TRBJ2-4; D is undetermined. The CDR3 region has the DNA TGTTCCAGCAGCACGCCGGGAAACATTCAGTACTTC. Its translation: CSSSTPGNIQYF.